This T cell receptor (beta chain) was sequenced in a study of blood T cells in healthy people across ages. Study-level results: Among T cells, TCR beta diversity per million cells dropped roughly linearly as age rose. Naive CD4+ cells and diversity were both higher in long-lived donors than in aged donors.

Next came a second PCR, run for roughly 6 to 11 cycles, which used a sample-barcoded 5' primer along with a J-beta primer mix. Each cDNA molecule received a tag from a template-switch adaptor that had 12 random nucleotides. MiXCR, run by TCRdb on the 5' RACE reads, gives a single entry per CDR3 protein. The table has about 680,000 distinct CDR3 sequences, approximately 49% seen once. This clonotype was observed a handful of times. Its antigen is unidentified. Each individual donor underwent a draw of about 9.9 milliliters of peripheral blood. The CDR3 has 13 residues. CDR1 is DFQATT, CDR2 SNEGSKA, per germline (reference sequence). The ends lost 5 bases at V and 5 bases at J; junction bases unmatched: 6.

The V call is TRBV20-1, the J call TRBJ2-5, with 9 nucleotides matching TRBD1. The clonotype comes from a woman aged 55 to 70 in good health. Sequencing was done on a sample of blood. In DNA, the CDR3 is TGCAGTGCTGGGACAGGGTTTTTGGAGACCCAGTACTTC. Its protein is CSAGTGFLETQYF.